This is a list of T cell receptor beta chains from one sample in a study of cytomegalovirus exposure and HLA in healthy donors. Produced via immunoSEQ multiplex PCR; TCRdb's table is partial and in-frame only. In the table there are a few hundred thousand clones, about 91% of which are singletons. Material: PBMCs. The receptors were sampled from a young woman in good health and CMV-seronegative. Each CDR3 is given with its conserved first and last residue. A D gene is named only where the DNA matches it firmly. Size tells how often a clone was seen (once, few, many) or the class of an expanded clone, and some rows leave it out.

V gene	clone size	D gene	J gene	CDR3 protein	CDR3 DNA
TRBV5-6	few	NA	TRBJ1-5	CASSSSGQIYQPQHF	TGTGCCAGCAGCTCTAGTGGACAAATTTATCAGCCCCAGCATTTT
TRBV5-1	NA	NA	TRBJ2-5	CASSLGLTQETQYF	TGCGCCAGCAGCTTGGGACTAACGCAAGAGACCCAGTACTTC
TRBV28	NA	TRBD1	TRBJ1-2	CASSLQTGAFFGYTF	TGTGCCAGCAGTTTACAAACAGGGGCTTTTTTTGGCTACACCTTC
TRBV2	NA	NA	TRBJ2-7	CASVRGVYVDEQYF	TGTGCCAGCGTCAGGGGAGTTTACGTGGACGAGCAGTACTTC
TRBV29-1	NA	TRBD2	TRBJ2-1	CSVEGMREGPHEQFF	TGCAGCGTTGAAGGAATGCGGGAGGGCCCCCATGAGCAGTTCTTC
TRBV7-9	NA	NA	TRBJ2-1	CASSLANDDYSYNEQFF	TGTGCCAGCAGCTTAGCTAACGACGACTATTCCTACAATGAGCAGTTCTTC
TRBV27	NA	NA	TRBJ1-5	CASSLQQGFNQPQHF	TGTGCCAGCAGTTTACAGCAGGGATTCAATCAGCCCCAGCATTTT
TRBV28	NA	NA	TRBJ2-5	CASSFTFGLPWETQYF	TGTGCCAGCAGTTTTACGTTTGGCCTCCCTTGGGAGACCCAGTACTTC
TRBV2	NA	TRBD2	TRBJ2-7	CASSESGRSSYEQYF	TGTGCCAGCAGTGAAAGCGGGAGGAGCTCCTACGAGCAGTACTTC
TRBV5-1	NA	NA	TRBJ2-3	CASSPYQGSTDTQYF	TGCGCCAGCAGCCCGTATCAGGGGAGCACAGATACGCAGTATTTT
TRBV5-1	NA	NA	TRBJ2-2	CASHKNTGELFF	TGCGCCAGCCACAAGAACACCGGGGAGCTGTTTTTT
TRBV27	NA	TRBD1	TRBJ2-7	CASSFGQGNEQYF	TGTGCCAGCAGTTTTGGACAGGGAAACGAGCAGTACTTC
TRBV27	NA	TRBD1	TRBJ2-2	CASSGTGTYTGELFF	TGTGCCAGCAGCGGGACAGGGACTTACACCGGGGAGCTGTTTTTT
TRBV7-3	NA	TRBD2	TRBJ2-3	CASSRPGLVTTDTQYF	TGTGCCAGCAGCAGACCGGGACTAGTTACCACAGATACGCAGTATTTT
TRBV4-2	NA	TRBD2	TRBJ2-1	CASSQAAAGGYHEQFF	TGTGCCAGCAGCCAAGCGGCAGCGGGAGGGTATCATGAGCAGTTCTTC
TRBV18	NA	TRBD1	TRBJ2-1	CASSPGTGGNEQFF	TGTGCCAGCTCACCAGGGACAGGGGGCAATGAGCAGTTCTTC
TRBV10-2	NA	TRBD2	TRBJ2-3	CASSRLAGAGDTQYF	TGCGCCAGCAGTAGACTAGCGGGAGCTGGAGATACGCAGTATTTT
TRBV7-2	NA	TRBD2	TRBJ2-3	CASSPGTSGSTDTQYF	TGTGCCAGCAGCCCTGGGACTAGCGGGAGCACAGATACGCAGTATTTT
TRBV27	NA	NA	TRBJ1-1	CASSSQGRYTEAFF	TGTGCCAGCAGTTCACAGGGCCGATACACTGAAGCTTTCTTT
TRBV11-3	once	TRBD2	TRBJ2-2	CASSSSGRSITGELFF	TGTGCCAGCAGCTCTAGCGGGAGGAGTATCACCGGGGAGCTGTTTTTT
TRBV30	NA	NA	TRBJ1-5	CAWIPLGAKRNQPQHF	TGTGCCTGGATTCCCCTAGGAGCGAAGAGGAATCAGCCCCAGCATTTT
TRBV27	NA	NA	TRBJ1-1	CASSFAGVNTEAFF	TGTGCCAGCAGTTTTGCAGGGGTGAACACTGAAGCTTTCTTT
TRBV5-6	once	TRBD2	TRBJ2-5	CASNPGLAGVFSQETQYF	TGTGCCAGCAACCCGGGACTAGCGGGAGTTTTTTCCCAAGAGACCCAGTACTTC
TRBV4-1	NA	NA	TRBJ2-3	CASSQLVERVRDSDTQYF	TGCGCCAGCAGCCAATTAGTTGAGCGGGTCAGGGACTCAGATACGCAGTATTTT
TRBV28	NA	TRBD2	TRBJ2-4	CASSRAGVYAKNIQYF	TGTGCCAGCAGTCGAGCGGGAGTGTACGCCAAAAACATTCAGTACTTC
TRBV9	NA	NA	TRBJ2-1	CASSVGQGGDGQFF	TGTGCCAGCAGCGTAGGCCAGGGCGGGGACGGGCAGTTCTTC
TRBV2	NA	TRBD1	TRBJ2-1	CASWEAGTGAEQFF	TGTGCCAGCTGGGAGGCCGGGACAGGGGCAGAGCAGTTCTTC
TRBV11-1	NA	TRBD1	TRBJ2-1	CASSLQDRGLDFEQFF	TGTGCCAGCAGCTTACAGGACAGGGGGCTCGACTTTGAGCAGTTCTTC
TRBV19	NA	TRBD2	TRBJ2-1	CASSTGTSGRAYNEQFF	TGTGCCAGTAGTACCGGGACTAGCGGGAGGGCCTACAATGAGCAGTTCTTC
TRBV2	NA	NA	TRBJ1-2	CASSVVNYGYTF	TGTGCCAGCAGTGTAGTCAACTATGGCTACACCTTC
TRBV27	NA	NA	TRBJ2-2	CASSIAAGELFF	TGTGCCAGCAGTATAGCGGCCGGGGAGCTGTTTTTT
TRBV19	once	NA	TRBJ2-3	CASSVGLHPTDTQYF	TGTGCCAGTAGTGTGGGACTTCACCCCACAGATACGCAGTATTTT
TRBV6-5	NA	NA	TRBJ1-1	CASSYSRWGGAQAFF	TGTGCCAGCAGTTACTCACGGTGGGGAGGGGCTCAAGCTTTCTTT
TRBV7-8	NA	NA	TRBJ1-2	CASSSQPRSPSHGYTF	TGTGCCAGCAGCTCCCAACCTCGGTCTCCTAGCCATGGCTACACCTTC
TRBV27	NA	NA	TRBJ2-7	CASSFYGGGYEQYF	TGTGCCAGCAGTTTCTACGGGGGTGGGTACGAGCAGTACTTC
TRBV28	once	NA	TRBJ2-7	CASSPDIGLSEQYF	TGTGCCAGCAGCCCAGACATCGGTCTCTCCGAGCAGTACTTC
TRBV9	once	TRBD2	TRBJ2-1	CASSASGSGDEQFF	TGTGCCAGCAGCGCTAGCGGGAGTGGTGATGAGCAGTTCTTC
TRBV7-2	NA	TRBD2	TRBJ2-7	CASSDGGTYEQYF	TGTGCCAGCAGCGACGGGGGGACCTACGAGCAGTACTTC
TRBV6-5	NA	NA	TRBJ1-5	CASSYRESNQPQHF	TGTGCCAGCAGTTACCGGGAGAGCAATCAGCCCCAGCATTTT
TRBV28	NA	NA	TRBJ2-5	CASSLAGRVQTQYF	TGTGCCAGCAGTTTAGCCGGGCGGGTTCAGACCCAGTACTTC
TRBV19	NA	TRBD1	TRBJ2-7	CASSDRVTYEQYF	TGTGCCAGTAGTGACAGGGTGACCTACGAGCAGTACTTC
TRBV6-1	NA	TRBD1	TRBJ2-3	CASSPGTGQGTQYF	TGTGCCAGCAGTCCCGGGACCGGACAGGGGACGCAGTATTTT
TRBV2	NA	TRBD2	TRBJ2-7	CASLAGPAYEQYF	TGTGCCAGCCTAGCGGGGCCCGCCTACGAGCAGTACTTC
TRBV4-1	NA	NA	TRBJ2-3	CASSQSPGTTDTQYF	TGCGCCAGCAGCCAATCGCCTGGGACTACAGATACGCAGTATTTT
TRBV11-2	NA	TRBD2	TRBJ2-1	CASSPGGRAILHEQFF	TGTGCCAGCAGCCCCGGCGGGAGGGCAATCCTCCATGAGCAGTTCTTC
TRBV7-9	NA	TRBD2	TRBJ2-1	CASNQGLAGHNEQFF	TGTGCCAGCAACCAGGGACTAGCGGGACACAATGAGCAGTTCTTC
TRBV28	NA	NA	TRBJ2-7	CASRRGYEQYF	TGTGCCAGCAGGCGAGGCTACGAGCAGTACTTC
TRBV2	NA	TRBD1	TRBJ2-1	CATRGTGGLNEQFF	TGTGCCACACGAGGGACAGGGGGCTTGAATGAGCAGTTCTTC
TRBV29-1	once	NA	TRBJ2-2	CSVVVGALNTGELFF	TGCAGCGTTGTAGTAGGGGCCCTTAACACCGGGGAGCTGTTTTTT
TRBV5-1	once	NA	TRBJ1-5	CASSVNPGQPQHF	TGCGCCAGCAGCGTTAACCCCGGGCAGCCCCAGCATTTT
TRBV7-9	NA	NA	TRBJ2-3	CASSLDWSGTDTQYF	TGTGCCAGCAGCTTAGACTGGTCTGGCACAGATACGCAGTATTTT
TRBV30	NA	TRBD1	TRBJ2-7	CAWSLDRGNEQYF	TGTGCCTGGAGTTTAGACAGGGGAAACGAGCAGTACTTC
TRBV7-2	NA	TRBD2	TRBJ2-2	CASSLVGTSAGELFF	TGTGCCAGCAGCTTAGTTGGGACTAGCGCCGGGGAGCTGTTTTTT